The rows below give T cell receptor beta chains drawn from one sample of a study of identifying expanded T cells in peripheral blood. Assay: immunoSEQ multiplex PCR; the TCRdb copy retains only in-frame clones and omits some. Among 70,000 or so clones, roughly 88% were seen once, and the ten largest hold more than 3%. The sequenced sample consisted of blood. These receptors all stem from a person aged 18 to 70 in good health. The CDR3 runs from the conserved cysteine through the conserved F or W. The D gene is left open where the match is weak. The size entry is marked missing in some rows and otherwise reads once, few, many or a size class.

TRBV5-1	TRBJ2-2	NA	NA	TGCGCCAGCAGCCAATGGGCCCTAACCGGGGAGCTGTTTTTT	CASSQWALTGELFF
TRBV7-2	TRBJ2-5	TRBD2	NA	TGTGCCAGCAGCTTAGGAAGCGGGAGGGGAGAAGAGACCCAGTACTTC	CASSLGSGRGEETQYF
TRBV4-3	TRBJ2-3	NA	NA	TGCGCCAGCAGCCAAGAGGCTAGCACAGATACGCAGTATTTT	CASSQEASTDTQYF
TRBV9	TRBJ1-3	TRBD1	NA	TGTGCCAGCAGCGCCTCCCGCGGGACAGGGAGAAACACCATATATTTT	CASSASRGTGRNTIYF
TRBV18	TRBJ2-7	TRBD1	NA	TGTGCCAGCTCACCTGGCCAGGGGGCCTTCACCTACGAGCAGTACTTC	CASSPGQGAFTYEQYF
TRBV19	TRBJ1-4	TRBD1	NA	TGTGCCAGTAGGGGACAGGGTCTAGGAAAACTGTTTTTT	CASRGQGLGKLFF
TRBV19	TRBJ1-2	NA	NA	TGTACCAGTACCTCACAGGGAAGTGTTGGTGGCTACACCTTC	CTSTSQGSVGGYTF
TRBV29-1	TRBJ1-2	NA	NA	TGCAGCGTTTCGGAGGAAAGCGGCTACACCTTC	CSVSEESGYTF
TRBV5-3	TRBJ2-1	TRBD2	NA	TGTGCCAGAAGTCCTCGACTAGCGGGATGGTTCGAGGATGAGCAGTTCTTC	CARSPRLAGWFEDEQFF
TRBV28	TRBJ1-1	NA	once	TGTGCCAGCAGTTCCGGGACGCCCGATTTCTTT	CASSSGTPDFF